The 8 T cell receptor beta chains below come from one sample, sequenced in a study of T-cell reconstitution after alpha-beta-depleted transplantation in children. TCRbeta library preparation incorporated unique molecular identifiers. One entry per CDR3 protein, called by TCRdb with MiXCR from the PCR reads. The table shows tens of thousands of distinct CDR3 sequences, with around half occurring only once. Here the sequenced sample was peripheral blood, taken before TCRalphabeta/CD19-depleted stem cell transplant. These receptors all come from a boy under two years old with SCID, due to receive a stem cell transplant.

The chain carries TRBV20-1 and TRBJ2-3; 7 bases fit TRBD2. The CDR3 has 13 residues. Unmatched junction bases numbered 7, after V lost 2 bases and J lost 8 bases. Germline V CDR1 and CDR2: DFQATT, SNEGSKA (reference sequence). CDR3: CSARRAGEGTQYF. DNA for the CDR3: TGCAGTGCTAGAAGGGCGGGGGAAGGTACGCAGTATTTT.

This clonotype was found once. V is TRBV20-1 and J is TRBJ1-2; D call uncertain. The CDR3 is 13 residues long. Germline V gene lookup returns CDR1 DFQATT and CDR2 SNEGSKA (reference sequence). V was trimmed by 4 bases and J by 6 bases, leaving 15 bases between them. CDR3 sequence reads: CSAIDGGRDGYTF. CDR3 DNA: TGCAGTGCTATCGACGGAGGACGGGATGGCTACACCTTC.

Points on this clonotype: Sequence at one end of the junction differs from germline and may be a read error. The chain couples TRBV5-1 to TRBJ1-1; D gene unclear. This CDR3 has 14 residues. Germline V CDR1 and CDR2: SGHRS, YFSETQ. For the CDR3, the DNA is TGCGCCAGCAGCTTGGCGGGTCCCAACACTGAAGCGTTCTTT. Translated: CASSLAGPNTEAFF.

The chain is built from TRBV6-1 and TRBJ1-4; no clear D gene. Trimming pared 5 bases from V and 0 bases from J, leaving 10 bases between. The CDR3 runs 15 residues. Germline V lookup: CDR1 MNHNS, CDR2 SASEGT. CDR3 bases: TGTGCCAGCAGTAAGCAGGCTGCAACTAATGAAAAACTGTTTTTT. Protein: CASSKQAATNEKLFF.

In its sample, this clonotype ranks as medium-sized (0.01 to 0.1%). The chain is built from TRBV20-1 and TRBJ2-7, with a tentative D call TRBD1 (6 bases). V lost 7 bases to trimming and J lost 3 bases, with 13 bases between them. CDR3 size: 12 residues. Per the germline V gene, CDR1 is DFQATT and CDR2 is SNEGSKA (reference sequence). This CDR3 is CSGGGRGYEQYF. The CDR3 region has the DNA TGCAGTGGAGGGGGACGGGGCTACGAGCAGTACTTC.

This rearrangement joins TRBV5-6 to TRBJ1-1, with D tentatively TRBD1 (6 bases). CDR1 and CDR2 (germline): SGHDT, YYEEEE. V lost 6 bases and J lost 3, with 15 bases in between. CDR3 size: 14 residues. The CDR3 coding sequence is TGTGCCAGCATCCCATCGGGGGGGCACACTGAAGCTTTCTTT. Translation gives CASIPSGGHTEAFF. Drawing the rest from reference TRBV5-6 and TRBJ1-1, the complete variable domain is DAGVTQSPTHLIKTRGQQVTLRCSPKSGHDTVSWYQQALGQGPQFIFQYYEEEERQRGNFPDRFSGHQFPNYSSELNVNALLLGDSALYLCASIPSGGHTEAFFGQGTRLTVV.

The chain couples TRBV5-6 to TRBJ2-3, with TRBD2 as a possible D gene (5 bases). Germline-derived CDR1 and CDR2 are SGHDT and YYEEEE. V was cut by 4 bases and J by 5 bases, with 17 bases left in between. The CDR3 is made up of 15 amino acids. Here the CDR3 DNA reads TGTGCCAGCAGCCCAGGACTCTCGACAAGAGATACGCAGTATTTT. Residues: CASSPGLSTRDTQYF. Together with reference TRBV5-6 and TRBJ2-3, the CDR3 gives the full variable domain: DAGVTQSPTHLIKTRGQQVTLRCSPKSGHDTVSWYQQALGQGPQFIFQYYEEEERQRGNFPDRFSGHQFPNYSSELNVNALLLGDSALYLCASSPGLSTRDTQYFGPGTRLTVL.

This clonotype showed up just once. The gene calls are TRBV7-3 and TRBJ2-7; TRBD1 matches at 9 bases. In germline, CDR1 is SGHTA, CDR2 FQGTGA. The J segment lost 5 bases and the V segment lost 1 base, leaving 9 bases of the junction unmatched. This CDR3 spans 16 amino acids. In DNA form, the CDR3 reads TGTGCCAGCAGCTTAAGGACCGGGACAGGGTATAACGAGCAGTACTTC. Its protein product is CASSLRTGTGYNEQYF.